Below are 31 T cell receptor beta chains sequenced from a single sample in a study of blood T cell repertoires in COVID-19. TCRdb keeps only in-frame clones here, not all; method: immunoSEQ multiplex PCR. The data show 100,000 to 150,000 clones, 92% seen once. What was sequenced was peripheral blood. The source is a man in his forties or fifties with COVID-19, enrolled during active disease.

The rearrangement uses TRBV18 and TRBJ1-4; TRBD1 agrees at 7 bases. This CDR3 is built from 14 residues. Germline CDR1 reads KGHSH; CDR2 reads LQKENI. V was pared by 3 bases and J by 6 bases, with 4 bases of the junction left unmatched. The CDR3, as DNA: TGTGCCAGCTCACCGACAGGGAAGGATGAAAAACTGTTTTTT. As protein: CASSPTGKDEKLFF.

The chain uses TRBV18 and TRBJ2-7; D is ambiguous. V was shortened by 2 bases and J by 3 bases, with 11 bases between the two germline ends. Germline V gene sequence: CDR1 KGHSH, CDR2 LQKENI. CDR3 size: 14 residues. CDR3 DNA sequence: TGTGCCAGCTCACCATTGGGCAACCTCTACGAGCAGTACTTC. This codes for CASSPLGNLYEQYF.

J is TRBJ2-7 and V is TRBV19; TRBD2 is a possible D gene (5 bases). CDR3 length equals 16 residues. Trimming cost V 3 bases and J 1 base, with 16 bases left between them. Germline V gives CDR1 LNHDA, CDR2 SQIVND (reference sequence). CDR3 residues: CASSIAAGLVSYEQYF. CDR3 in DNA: TGTGCCAGTAGTATTGCCGCGGGCCTAGTATCCTACGAGCAGTACTTC.

CDR3 region: CSVAPYFRDSQGGYEQYF. The CDR3 bases are TGCAGCGTTGCCCCTTACTTCCGGGACTCACAGGGGGGATACGAGCAGTACTTC. The chain joins TRBV29-1 to TRBJ2-7; 8 positions match TRBD1. CDR1 SQVTM and CDR2 ANQGSEA come from the germline V gene. This CDR3 spans 18 amino acids. J was trimmed by 4 bases and V by 4 bases; bases with no gene match: 21.

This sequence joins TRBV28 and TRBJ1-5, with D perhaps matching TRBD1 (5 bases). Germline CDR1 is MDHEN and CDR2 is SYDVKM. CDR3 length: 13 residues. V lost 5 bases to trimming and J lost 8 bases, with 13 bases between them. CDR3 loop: CASSVREGEPQHF. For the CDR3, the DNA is TGTGCCAGCAGTGTCAGGGAGGGAGAGCCCCAGCATTTT.

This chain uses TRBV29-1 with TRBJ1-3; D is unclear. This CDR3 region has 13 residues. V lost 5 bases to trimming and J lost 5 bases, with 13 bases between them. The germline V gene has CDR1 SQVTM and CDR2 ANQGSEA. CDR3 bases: TGCAGCGTTACAACAGAGTATAGAAACACCATATATTTT. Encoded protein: CSVTTEYRNTIYF.

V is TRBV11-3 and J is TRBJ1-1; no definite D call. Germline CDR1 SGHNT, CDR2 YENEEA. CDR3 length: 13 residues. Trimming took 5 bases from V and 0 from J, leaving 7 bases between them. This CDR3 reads CASSLYMNTEAFF. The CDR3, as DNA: TGTGCCAGCAGCCTCTATATGAACACTGAAGCTTTCTTT.

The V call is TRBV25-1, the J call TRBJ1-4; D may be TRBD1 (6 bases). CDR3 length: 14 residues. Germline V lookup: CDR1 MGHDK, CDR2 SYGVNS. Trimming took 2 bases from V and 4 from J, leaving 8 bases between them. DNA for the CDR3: TGTGCCAGCAGTGAAACAGGGAGTAATGAAAAACTGTTTTTT. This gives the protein CASSETGSNEKLFF.

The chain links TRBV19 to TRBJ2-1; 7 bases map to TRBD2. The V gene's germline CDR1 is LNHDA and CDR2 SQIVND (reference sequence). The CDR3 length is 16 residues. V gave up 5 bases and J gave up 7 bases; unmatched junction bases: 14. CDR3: CASSLTDQGGTNEQFF. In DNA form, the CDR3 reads TGTGCCAGTAGTCTCACGGACCAGGGAGGGACTAATGAGCAGTTCTTC.

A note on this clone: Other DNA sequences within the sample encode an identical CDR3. CDR3 sequence: CASSVAPNTGELFF. The CDR3 coding sequence is TGTGCCAGCAGCGTAGCTCCGAACACCGGGGAGCTGTTTTTT. The chain has TRBV9 and TRBJ2-2; D gene unclear. Germline-derived CDR1 and CDR2 are SGDLS and YYNGEE. V was pared by 0 bases and J by 0 bases, with 3 bases between. This CDR3 is 14 amino acids long.

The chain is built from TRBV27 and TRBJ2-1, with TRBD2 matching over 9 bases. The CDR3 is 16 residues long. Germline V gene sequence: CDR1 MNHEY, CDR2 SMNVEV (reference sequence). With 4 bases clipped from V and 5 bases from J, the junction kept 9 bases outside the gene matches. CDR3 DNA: TGTGCCAGCAGTTGGGGGACGGGACTAGCAAACAATGAGCAGTTCTTC. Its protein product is CASSWGTGLANNEQFF.

The CDR3 coding sequence is TGTGCCATCAGCCCCGGGGGGCCCCATCCCTCTGGGGCCAACGTCCTGACTTTC. It encodes CAISPGGPHPSGANVLTF. The chain recombines TRBV10-3 with TRBJ2-6; D possibly corresponds to TRBD2 (7 bases). This CDR3 has 18 residues. The V and J ends lost 6 bases and 0 bases respectively, with 18 bases between them. Germline V lookup: CDR1 ENHRY, CDR2 SYGVKD.

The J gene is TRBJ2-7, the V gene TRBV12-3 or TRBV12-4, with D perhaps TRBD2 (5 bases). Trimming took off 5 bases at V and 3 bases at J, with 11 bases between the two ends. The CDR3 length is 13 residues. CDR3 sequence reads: CASSLGRDYEQYV. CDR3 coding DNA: TGTGCCAGCAGTCTAGGACGGGACTACGAGCAGTACGTC.

The CDR3 reads CASSLVAGRGAEAFF. The CDR3 region has the DNA TGTGCCAGCAGCTTGGTGGCGGGGCGGGGGGCCGAAGCTTTCTTT. The rearrangement joins TRBV5-5 to TRBJ1-1, with TRBD1 as a possible D gene (6 bases). The V gene lost 0 bases and the J gene lost 8 bases, with 17 bases spanning the gap. Per germline, CDR1 SGHKS and CDR2 YYEKEE (reference sequence). The CDR3 extends over 15 amino acids.

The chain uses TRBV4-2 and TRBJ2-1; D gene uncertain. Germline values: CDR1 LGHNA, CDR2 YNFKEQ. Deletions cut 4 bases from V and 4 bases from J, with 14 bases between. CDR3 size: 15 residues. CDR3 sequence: CASSPGVGAYNEQFF. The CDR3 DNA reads TGTGCCAGCAGCCCCGGAGTCGGCGCTTACAATGAGCAGTTCTTC.

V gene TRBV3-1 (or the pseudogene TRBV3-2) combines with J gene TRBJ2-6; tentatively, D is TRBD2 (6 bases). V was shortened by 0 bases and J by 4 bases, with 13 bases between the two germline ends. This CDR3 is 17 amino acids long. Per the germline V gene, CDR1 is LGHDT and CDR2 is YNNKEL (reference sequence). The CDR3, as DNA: TGTGCCAGCAGCCAAGATTTGCGGGGTTCCGGGGCCAACGTCCTGACTTTC. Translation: CASSQDLRGSGANVLTF.

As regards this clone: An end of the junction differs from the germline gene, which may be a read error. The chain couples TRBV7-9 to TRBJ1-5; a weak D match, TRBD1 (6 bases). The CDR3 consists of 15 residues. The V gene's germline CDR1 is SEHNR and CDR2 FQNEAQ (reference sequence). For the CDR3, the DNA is TGTGCCAGCAGCCTCACAGGGTCCAACGATCATCCCCAGCATTTT. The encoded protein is CASSLTGSNDHPQHF.

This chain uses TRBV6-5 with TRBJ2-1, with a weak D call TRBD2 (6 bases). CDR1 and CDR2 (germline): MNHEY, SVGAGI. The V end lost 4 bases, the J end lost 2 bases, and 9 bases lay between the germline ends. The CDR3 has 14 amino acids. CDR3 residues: CASSSGGTYNEQFF. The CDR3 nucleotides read TGTGCCAGCAGTTCAGGCGGGACCTACAATGAGCAGTTCTTC.

The CDR3 spells CAWSPAQGSYEQYF. CDR3 nucleotides: TGTGCCTGGAGTCCCGCCCAGGGCTCCTACGAGCAGTACTTC. This chain joins TRBV30 and TRBJ2-7; maybe TRBD1 (5 bases). The germline CDR1 and CDR2 sequences are GTSNPN and SVGIG (reference sequence). There are 14 residues in the CDR3. V shed 2 bases and J shed 0 bases, with 11 bases lying between them.

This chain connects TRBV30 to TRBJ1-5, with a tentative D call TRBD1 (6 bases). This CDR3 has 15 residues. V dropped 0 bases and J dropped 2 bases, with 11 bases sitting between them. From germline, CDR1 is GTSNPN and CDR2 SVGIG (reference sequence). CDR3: CAWSVGGGGNQPQHF. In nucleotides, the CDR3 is TGTGCCTGGAGTGTAGGGGGGGGCGGCAATCAGCCCCAGCATTTT.

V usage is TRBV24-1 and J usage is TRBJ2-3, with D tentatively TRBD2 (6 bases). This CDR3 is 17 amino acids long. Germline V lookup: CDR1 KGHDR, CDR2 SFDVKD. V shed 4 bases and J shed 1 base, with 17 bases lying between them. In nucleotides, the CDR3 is TGTGCCACCAGTGACCCCTCGGGACTCGGTGGCACAGATACGCAGTATTTT. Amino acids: CATSDPSGLGGTDTQYF.

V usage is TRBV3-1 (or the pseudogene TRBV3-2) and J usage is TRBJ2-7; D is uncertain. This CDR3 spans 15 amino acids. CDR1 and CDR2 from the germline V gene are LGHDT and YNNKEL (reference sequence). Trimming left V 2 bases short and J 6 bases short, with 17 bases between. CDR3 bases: TGTGCCAGCAGCCAATTCCGTCGAGGAACGGGCGAGCAGTACTTC. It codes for CASSQFRRGTGEQYF.

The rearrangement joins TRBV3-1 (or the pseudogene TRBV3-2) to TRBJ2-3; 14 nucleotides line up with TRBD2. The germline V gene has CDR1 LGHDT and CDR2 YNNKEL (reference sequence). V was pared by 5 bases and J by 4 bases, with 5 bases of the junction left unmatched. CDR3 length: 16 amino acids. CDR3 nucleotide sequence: TGTGCCAGCAGCACTCGACTAGCGGGAGGGCCAGATACGCAGTATTTT. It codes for CASSTRLAGGPDTQYF.

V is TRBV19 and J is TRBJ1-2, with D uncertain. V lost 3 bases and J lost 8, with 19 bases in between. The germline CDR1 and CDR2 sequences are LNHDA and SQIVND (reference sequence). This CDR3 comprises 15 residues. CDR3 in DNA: TGTGCCAGTAGTATCGGTCCGAGCCTCTATGCAGGCTACACCTTC. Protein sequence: CASSIGPSLYAGYTF. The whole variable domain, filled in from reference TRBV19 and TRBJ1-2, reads DGGITQSPKYLFRKEGQNVTLSCEQNLNHDAMYWYRQDPGQGLRLIYYSQIVNDFQKGDIAEGYSVSREKKESFPLTVTSAQKNPTAFYLCASSIGPSLYAGYTFGSGTRLTVV.

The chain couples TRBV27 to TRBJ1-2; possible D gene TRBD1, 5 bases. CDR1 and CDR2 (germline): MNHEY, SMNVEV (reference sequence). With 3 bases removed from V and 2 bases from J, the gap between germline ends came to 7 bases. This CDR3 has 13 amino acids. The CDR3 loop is CASSFGGNYGYTF. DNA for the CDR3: TGTGCCAGCAGTTTCGGGGGAAACTATGGCTACACCTTC.

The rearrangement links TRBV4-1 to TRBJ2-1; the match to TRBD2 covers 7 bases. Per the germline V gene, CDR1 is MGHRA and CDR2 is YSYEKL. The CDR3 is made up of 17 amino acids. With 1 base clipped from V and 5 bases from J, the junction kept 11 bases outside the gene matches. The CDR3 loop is CASSQGSWEGRDNEQFF. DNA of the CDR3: TGCGCCAGCAGCCAAGGGTCTTGGGAGGGCCGGGACAATGAGCAGTTCTTC.

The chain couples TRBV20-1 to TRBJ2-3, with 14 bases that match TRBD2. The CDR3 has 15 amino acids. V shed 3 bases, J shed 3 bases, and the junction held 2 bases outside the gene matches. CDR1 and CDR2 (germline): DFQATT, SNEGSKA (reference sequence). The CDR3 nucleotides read TGCAGTGCTAGTAGACTAGCGGGAGGGACAGATACGCAGTATTTT. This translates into CSASRLAGGTDTQYF.

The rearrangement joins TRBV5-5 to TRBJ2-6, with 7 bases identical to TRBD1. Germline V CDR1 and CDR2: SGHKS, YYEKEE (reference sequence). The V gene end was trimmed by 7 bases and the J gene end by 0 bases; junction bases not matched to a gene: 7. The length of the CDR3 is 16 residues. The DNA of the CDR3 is TGTGCCAGCCAGAGGACAGGCATCTCTGGGGCCAACGTCCTGACTTTC. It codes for CASQRTGISGANVLTF.

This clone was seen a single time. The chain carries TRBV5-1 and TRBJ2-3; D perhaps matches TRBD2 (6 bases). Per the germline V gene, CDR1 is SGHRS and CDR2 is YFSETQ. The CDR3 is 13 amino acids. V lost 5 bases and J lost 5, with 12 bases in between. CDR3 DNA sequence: TGCGCCAGCAGGACGGGGGAGATAGATACGCAGTATTTT. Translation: CASRTGEIDTQYF. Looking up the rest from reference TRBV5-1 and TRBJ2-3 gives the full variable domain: KAGVTQTPRYLIKTRGQQVTLSCSPISGHRSVSWYQQTPGQGLQFLFEYFSETQRNKGNFPGRFSGRQFSNSRSEMNVSTLELGDSALYLCASRTGEIDTQYFGPGTRLTVL.

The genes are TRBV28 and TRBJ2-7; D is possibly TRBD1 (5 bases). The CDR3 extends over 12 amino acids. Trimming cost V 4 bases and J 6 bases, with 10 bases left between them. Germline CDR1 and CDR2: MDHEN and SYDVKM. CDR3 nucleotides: TGTGCCAGCAGTTCTTCAGGGCCCGAGCAGTACTTC. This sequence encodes CASSSSGPEQYF.

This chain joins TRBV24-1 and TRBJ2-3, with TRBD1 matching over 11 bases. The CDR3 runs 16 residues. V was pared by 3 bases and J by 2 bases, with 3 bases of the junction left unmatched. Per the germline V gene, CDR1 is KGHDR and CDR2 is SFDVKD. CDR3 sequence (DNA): TGTGCCACCAGTGATCGGGGACAGGGGGTCACAGATACGCAGTATTTT. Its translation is CATSDRGQGVTDTQYF.